This TCR beta chain is drawn from a study of blood T cell repertoires in COVID-19. On the study more broadly: Samples of COVID-19 (acute and convalescent) were obtained from the United States, Italy and Spain. From T cells, B-cell-depleted T cells, or PBMCs came the material, which was cDNA or gDNA.

The germline gives CDR1 MNHEY, CDR2 SMNVEV (reference sequence). The V gene end was trimmed by 5 bases and the J gene end by 3 bases; junction bases not matched to a gene: 12. The CDR3 loop spans 17 amino acids. TCRdb's copy holds only in-frame clones and misses some; the assay was immunoSEQ multiplex PCR. The table has hundreds of thousands of clones, 75% to 85% seen once. Seattle-derived patients entered the study during active infection and were followed longitudinally. The specimen sequenced was peripheral blood. The V call is TRBV27, the J call TRBJ2-4, with 8 bases fitting TRBD1. The sequence derives from a woman in her thirties with COVID-19, enrolled during active disease. The CDR3 sequence: CASSNTDRVLGKNIQYF. The CDR3 DNA reads TGTGCCAGCAGTAATACGGACAGGGTGTTGGGCAAAAACATTCAGTACTTC.